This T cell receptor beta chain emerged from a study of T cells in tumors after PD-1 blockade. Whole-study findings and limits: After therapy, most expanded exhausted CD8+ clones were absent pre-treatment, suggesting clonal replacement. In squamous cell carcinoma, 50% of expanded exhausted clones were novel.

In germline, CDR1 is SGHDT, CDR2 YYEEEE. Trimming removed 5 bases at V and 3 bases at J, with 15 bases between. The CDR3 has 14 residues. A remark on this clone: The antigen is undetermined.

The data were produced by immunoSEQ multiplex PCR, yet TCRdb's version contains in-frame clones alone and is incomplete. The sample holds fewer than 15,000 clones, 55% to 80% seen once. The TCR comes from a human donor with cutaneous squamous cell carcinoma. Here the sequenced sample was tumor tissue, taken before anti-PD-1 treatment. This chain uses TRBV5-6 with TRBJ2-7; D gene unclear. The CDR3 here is CASSIYRVHYEQYF. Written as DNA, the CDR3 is TGTGCCAGCAGTATTTACAGAGTTCACTACGAGCAGTACTTC.